Given below is one T cell receptor (beta chain) in context. An end of the junction differs from the germline gene, which may be a read error. Cohorts were assigned according to the clinical history that participants reported. Per the original data handling: Scientists estimated how many nucleated cells there were by amplifying reference gene primers. The repertoire was sequenced with immunoSEQ multiplex PCR; TCRdb's copy has only in-frame clones and lacks some. V and J calls and clone size follow that table, whereas D and trimming were derived from the DNA. The data hold more than 350,000 clones, with approximately 87% observed a single time. The sample belongs to a study of blood T cell repertoires in COVID-19. The sample taken for sequencing was PBMCs or T cells enriched from blood (not recorded which). The sequence was collected from a woman in her fifties or sixties who had recovered from COVID-19.

The CDR3: CASSLGPSGGSYEQYF. The DNA of the CDR3 is TGTGCTAGCAGCTTAGGACCTAGCGGGGGTTCCTACGAGCAGTACTTC. The chain joins TRBV7-7 to TRBJ2-7, with 10 bases lining up with TRBD2. The CDR3 runs to 16 residues. Germline loops: CDR1 SSHAT, CDR2 FNYEAQ (reference sequence).